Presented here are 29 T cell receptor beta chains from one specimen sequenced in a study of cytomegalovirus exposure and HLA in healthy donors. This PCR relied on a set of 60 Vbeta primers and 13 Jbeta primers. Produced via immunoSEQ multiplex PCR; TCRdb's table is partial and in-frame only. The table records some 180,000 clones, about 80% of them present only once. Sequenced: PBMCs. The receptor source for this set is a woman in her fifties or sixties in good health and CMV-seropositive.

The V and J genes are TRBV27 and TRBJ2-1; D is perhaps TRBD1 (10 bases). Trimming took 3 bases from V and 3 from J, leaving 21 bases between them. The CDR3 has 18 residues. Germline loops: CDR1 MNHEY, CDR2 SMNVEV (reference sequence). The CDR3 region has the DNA TGTGCCAGCAGTTTGGGACAGGGGAGACTAGCGGACTACAATGAGCAGTTCTTC. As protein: CASSLGQGRLADYNEQFF.

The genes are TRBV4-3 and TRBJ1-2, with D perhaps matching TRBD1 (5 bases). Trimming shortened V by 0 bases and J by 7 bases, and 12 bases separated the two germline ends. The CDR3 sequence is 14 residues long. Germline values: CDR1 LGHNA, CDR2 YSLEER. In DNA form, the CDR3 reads TGCGCCAGCAGCCAAGACAGGGTTCCTGGTGGCTACACCTTC. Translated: CASSQDRVPGGYTF.

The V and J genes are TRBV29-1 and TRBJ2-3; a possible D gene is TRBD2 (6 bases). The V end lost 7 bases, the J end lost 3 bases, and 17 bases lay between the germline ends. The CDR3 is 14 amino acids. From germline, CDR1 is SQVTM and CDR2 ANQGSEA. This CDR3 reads CSEKGLSSTDTQYF. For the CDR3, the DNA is TGCAGCGAAAAGGGACTGAGTTCGACAGATACGCAGTATTTT.

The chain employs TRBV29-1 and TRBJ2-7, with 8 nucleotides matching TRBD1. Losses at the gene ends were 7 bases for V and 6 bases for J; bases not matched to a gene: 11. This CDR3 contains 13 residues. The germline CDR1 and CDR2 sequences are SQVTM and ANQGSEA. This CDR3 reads CSAQLDRVGEQYF. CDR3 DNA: TGCAGCGCCCAATTGGACAGGGTGGGCGAGCAGTACTTC.

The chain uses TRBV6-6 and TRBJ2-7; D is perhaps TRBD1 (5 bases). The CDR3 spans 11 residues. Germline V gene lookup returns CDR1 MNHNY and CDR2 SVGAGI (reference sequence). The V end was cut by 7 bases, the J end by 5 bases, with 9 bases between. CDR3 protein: CASTQGHEQYF. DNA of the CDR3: TGTGCCAGCACTCAGGGCCACGAGCAGTACTTC.

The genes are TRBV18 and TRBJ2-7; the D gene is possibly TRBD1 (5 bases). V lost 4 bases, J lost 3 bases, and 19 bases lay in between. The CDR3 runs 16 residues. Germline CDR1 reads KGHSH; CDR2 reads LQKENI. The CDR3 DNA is TGTGCCAGCTCACAAGAACGCAGGGTTTGGGTCTACGAGCAGTACTTC. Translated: CASSQERRVWVYEQYF.

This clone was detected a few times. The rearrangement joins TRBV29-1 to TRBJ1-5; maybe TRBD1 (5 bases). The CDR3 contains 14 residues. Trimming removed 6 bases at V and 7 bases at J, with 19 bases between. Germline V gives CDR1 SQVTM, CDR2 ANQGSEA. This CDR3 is CSVALGGEDQPQHF. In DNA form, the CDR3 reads TGCAGCGTGGCCCTGGGGGGGGAGGACCAGCCCCAGCATTTT.

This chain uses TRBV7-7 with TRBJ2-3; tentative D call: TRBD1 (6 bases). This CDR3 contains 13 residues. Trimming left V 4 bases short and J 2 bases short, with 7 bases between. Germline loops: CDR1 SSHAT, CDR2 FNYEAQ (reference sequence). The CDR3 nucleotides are TGTGCCAGCAGCTGGACAGTCACAGATACGCAGTATTTT. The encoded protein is CASSWTVTDTQYF.

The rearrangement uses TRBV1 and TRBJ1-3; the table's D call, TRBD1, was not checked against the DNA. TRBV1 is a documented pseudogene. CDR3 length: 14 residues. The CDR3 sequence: CTSSQGTGGNTIYF. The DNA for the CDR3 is TGCACCAGCAGCCAAGGGACAGGTGGAAACACCATATATTTT.

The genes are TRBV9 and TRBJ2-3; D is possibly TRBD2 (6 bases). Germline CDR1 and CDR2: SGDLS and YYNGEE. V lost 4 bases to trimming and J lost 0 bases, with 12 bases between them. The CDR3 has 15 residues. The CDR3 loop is CASSPGGFSTDTQYF. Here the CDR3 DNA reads TGTGCCAGCAGCCCCGGGGGATTTAGCACAGATACGCAGTATTTT.

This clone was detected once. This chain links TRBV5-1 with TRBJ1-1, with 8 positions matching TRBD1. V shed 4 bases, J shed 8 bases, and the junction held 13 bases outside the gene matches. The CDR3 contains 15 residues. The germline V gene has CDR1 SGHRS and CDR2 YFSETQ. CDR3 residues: CASSPVTGARGEAFF. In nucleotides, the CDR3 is TGCGCCAGCAGCCCGGTGACAGGGGCCCGGGGGGAAGCTTTCTTT. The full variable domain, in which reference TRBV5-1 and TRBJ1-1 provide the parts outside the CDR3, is KAGVTQTPRYLIKTRGQQVTLSCSPISGHRSVSWYQQTPGQGLQFLFEYFSETQRNKGNFPGRFSGRQFSNSRSEMNVSTLELGDSALYLCASSPVTGARGEAFFGQGTRLTVV.

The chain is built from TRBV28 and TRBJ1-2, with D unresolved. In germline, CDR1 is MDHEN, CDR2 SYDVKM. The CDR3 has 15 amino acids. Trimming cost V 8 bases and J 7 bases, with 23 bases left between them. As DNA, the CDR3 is TGTGCCAGCTCTTACCCCAACGGGGAAATAAGTGGCTACACCTTC. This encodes CASSYPNGEISGYTF.

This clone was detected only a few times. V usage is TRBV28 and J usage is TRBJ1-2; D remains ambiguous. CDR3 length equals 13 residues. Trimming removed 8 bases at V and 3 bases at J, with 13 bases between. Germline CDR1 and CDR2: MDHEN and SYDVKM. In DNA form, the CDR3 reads TGTGCCAGCTACCTTCTGCAGGACTATGGCTACACCTTC. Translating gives CASYLLQDYGYTF.

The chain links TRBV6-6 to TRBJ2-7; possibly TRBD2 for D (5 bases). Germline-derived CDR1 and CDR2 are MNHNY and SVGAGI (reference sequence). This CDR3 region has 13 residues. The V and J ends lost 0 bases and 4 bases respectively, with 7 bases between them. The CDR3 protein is CASSYSTGYEQYF. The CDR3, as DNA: TGTGCCAGCAGTTACTCGACGGGGTACGAGCAGTACTTC.

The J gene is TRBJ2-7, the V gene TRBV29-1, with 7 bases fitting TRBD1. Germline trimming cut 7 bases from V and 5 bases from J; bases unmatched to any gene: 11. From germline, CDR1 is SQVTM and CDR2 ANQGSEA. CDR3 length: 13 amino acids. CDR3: CSAGPGQSNEQYF. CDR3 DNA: TGCAGCGCCGGACCGGGACAGAGCAACGAGCAGTACTTC.

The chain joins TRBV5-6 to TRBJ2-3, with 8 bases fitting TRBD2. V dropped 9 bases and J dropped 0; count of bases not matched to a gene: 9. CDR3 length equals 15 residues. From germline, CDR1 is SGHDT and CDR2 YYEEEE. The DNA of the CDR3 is TGTGCCACCGTTACTAGCGGCCCTAGCACAGATACGCAGTATTTT. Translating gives CATVTSGPSTDTQYF.

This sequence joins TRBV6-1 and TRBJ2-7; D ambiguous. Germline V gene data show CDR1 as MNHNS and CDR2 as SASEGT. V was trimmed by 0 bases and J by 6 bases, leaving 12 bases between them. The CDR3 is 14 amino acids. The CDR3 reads CASSEAFSPTEQYF. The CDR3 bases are TGTGCCAGCAGTGAAGCCTTCAGTCCCACCGAGCAGTACTTC.

Written as DNA, the CDR3 is TGTGCCAGCAGCTCATACGCGGGATCGGGGGATGAGCAGTTCTTC. Translating gives CASSSYAGSGDEQFF. The J gene is TRBJ2-1, the V gene TRBV7-3; a possible D gene is TRBD2 (6 bases). CDR1 is SGHTA, CDR2 FQGTGA, per germline. This CDR3 comprises 15 residues. V lost 4 bases, J lost 8 bases, and 18 bases lay in between.

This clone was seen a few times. CDR3 nucleotide sequence: TGTGCCAGCAGGCGGACAGGGACCGAGCAGTACTTC. Translated: CASRRTGTEQYF. The rearrangement uses TRBV2 and TRBJ2-7; 8 bases match TRBD1. Trimming took 6 bases from V and 6 from J; bases not matched to a gene: 4. The CDR3 is 12 amino acids. CDR1 SNHLY and CDR2 FYNNEI come from the germline V gene. Based on the CDR3 plus reference TRBV2 and TRBJ2-7, the full variable domain is EPEVTQTPSHQVTQMGQEVILRCVPISNHLYFYWYRQILGQKVEFLVSFYNNEISEKSEIFDDQFSVERPDGSNFTLKIRSTKLEDSAMYFCASRRTGTEQYFGPGTRLTVT.

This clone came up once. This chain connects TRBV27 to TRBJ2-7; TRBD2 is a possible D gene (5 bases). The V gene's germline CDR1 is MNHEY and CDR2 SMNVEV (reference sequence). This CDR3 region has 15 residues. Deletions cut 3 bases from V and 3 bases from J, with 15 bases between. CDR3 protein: CASSFQAGAGYEQYF. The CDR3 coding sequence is TGTGCCAGCAGTTTCCAGGCGGGTGCGGGCTACGAGCAGTACTTC.

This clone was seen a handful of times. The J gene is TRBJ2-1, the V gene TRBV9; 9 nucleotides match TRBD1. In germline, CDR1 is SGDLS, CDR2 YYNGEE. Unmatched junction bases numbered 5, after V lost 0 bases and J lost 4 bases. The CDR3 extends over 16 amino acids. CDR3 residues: CASSVAPTGGYNEQFF. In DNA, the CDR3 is TGTGCCAGCAGCGTAGCTCCGACAGGGGGTTACAATGAGCAGTTCTTC. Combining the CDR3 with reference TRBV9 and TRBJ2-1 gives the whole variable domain DSGVTQTPKHLITATGQRVTLRCSPRSGDLSVYWYQQSLDQGLQFLIQYYNGEERAKGNILERFSAQQFPDLHSELNLSSLELGDSALYFCASSVAPTGGYNEQFFGPGTRLTVL.

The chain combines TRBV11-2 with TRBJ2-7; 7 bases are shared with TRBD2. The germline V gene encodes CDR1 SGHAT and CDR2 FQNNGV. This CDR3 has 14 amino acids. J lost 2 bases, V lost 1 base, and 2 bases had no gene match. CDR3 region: CASSLVGGAYEQYF. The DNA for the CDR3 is TGTGCCAGCAGCTTAGTGGGGGGGGCCTACGAGCAGTACTTC.

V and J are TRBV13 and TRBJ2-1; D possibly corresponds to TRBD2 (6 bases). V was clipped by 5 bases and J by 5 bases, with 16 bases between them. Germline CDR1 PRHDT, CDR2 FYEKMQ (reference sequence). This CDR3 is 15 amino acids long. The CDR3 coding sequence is TGTGCCAGCAGCCCCGGGGGATCCGTCGACAATGAGCAGTTCTTC. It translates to CASSPGGSVDNEQFF.

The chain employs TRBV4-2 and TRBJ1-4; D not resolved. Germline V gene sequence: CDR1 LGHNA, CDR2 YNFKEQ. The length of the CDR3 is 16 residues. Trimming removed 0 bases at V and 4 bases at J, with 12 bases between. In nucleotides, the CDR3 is TGTGCCAGCAGCCAAGAGGCGGGCCAGCGTAATGAAAAACTGTTTTTT. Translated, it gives CASSQEAGQRNEKLFF.

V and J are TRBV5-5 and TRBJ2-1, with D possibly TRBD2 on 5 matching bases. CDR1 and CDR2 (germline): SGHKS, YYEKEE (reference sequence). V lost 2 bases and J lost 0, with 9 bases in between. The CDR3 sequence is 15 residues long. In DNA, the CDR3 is TGTGCCAGCAGCTTAAGCGGAAGCTCCTACAATGAGCAGTTCTTC. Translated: CASSLSGSSYNEQFF.

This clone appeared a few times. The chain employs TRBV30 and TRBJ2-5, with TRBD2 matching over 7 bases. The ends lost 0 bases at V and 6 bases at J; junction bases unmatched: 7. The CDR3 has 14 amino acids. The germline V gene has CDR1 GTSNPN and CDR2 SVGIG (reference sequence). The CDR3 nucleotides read TGTGCCTGGAGTGTACGAGGGAGGGCCCAGACCCAGTACTTC. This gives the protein CAWSVRGRAQTQYF.

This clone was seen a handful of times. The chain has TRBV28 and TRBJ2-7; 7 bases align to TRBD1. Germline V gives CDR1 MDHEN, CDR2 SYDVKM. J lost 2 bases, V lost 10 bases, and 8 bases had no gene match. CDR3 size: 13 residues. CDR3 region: CATTPTGPYEQYF. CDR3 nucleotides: TGTGCCACCACTCCGACAGGGCCCTACGAGCAGTACTTC.

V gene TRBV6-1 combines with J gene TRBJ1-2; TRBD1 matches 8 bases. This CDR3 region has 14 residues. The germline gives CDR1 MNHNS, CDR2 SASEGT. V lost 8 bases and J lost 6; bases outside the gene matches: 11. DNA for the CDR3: TGTGCCAGCTCCAGGGGGCCAGCTCCCGATGGCTACACCTTC. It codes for CASSRGPAPDGYTF.

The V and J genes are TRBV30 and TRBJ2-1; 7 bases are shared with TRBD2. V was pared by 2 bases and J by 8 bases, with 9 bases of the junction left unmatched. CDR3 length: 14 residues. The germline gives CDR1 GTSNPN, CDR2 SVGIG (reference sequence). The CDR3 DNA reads TGTGCCTGGAGTAAGAGGACTAGTTACCATGAGCAGTTCTTC. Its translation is CAWSKRTSYHEQFF.